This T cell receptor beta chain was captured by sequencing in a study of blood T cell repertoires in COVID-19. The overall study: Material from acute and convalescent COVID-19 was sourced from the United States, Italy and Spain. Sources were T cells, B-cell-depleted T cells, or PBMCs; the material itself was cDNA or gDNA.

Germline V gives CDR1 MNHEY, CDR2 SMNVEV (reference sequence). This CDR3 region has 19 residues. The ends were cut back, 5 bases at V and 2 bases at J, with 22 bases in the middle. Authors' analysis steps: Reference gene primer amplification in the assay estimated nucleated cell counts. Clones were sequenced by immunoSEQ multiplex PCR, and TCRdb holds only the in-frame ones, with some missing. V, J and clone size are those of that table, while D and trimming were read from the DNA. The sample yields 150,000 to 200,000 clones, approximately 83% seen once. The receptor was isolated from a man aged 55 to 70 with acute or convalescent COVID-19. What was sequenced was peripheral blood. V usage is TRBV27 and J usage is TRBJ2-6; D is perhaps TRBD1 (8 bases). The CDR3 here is CASSTLGGAGGAGANVLTF. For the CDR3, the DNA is TGTGCCAGCAGTACCCTGGGGGGGGCAGGGGGCGCTGGGGCCAACGTCCTGACTTTC.